This T cell receptor (beta chain) was sequenced in a study of blood T cell repertoires in COVID-19. As for the study in general: COVID-19 samples collected from the United States, Italy and Spain covered acute and convalescent phases. T cells, B-cell-depleted T cells, or PBMCs provided the cDNA or gDNA that served as material.

The CDR3 sequence is 16 residues long. Trimming removed 0 bases from V and 0 bases from J, with 11 bases in between. The germline gives CDR1 SGHRS, CDR2 YFSETQ. Methods used by the authors: Amplifying reference gene primers gave estimates of nucleated cell counts. The repertoire was sequenced with immunoSEQ multiplex PCR; TCRdb's copy has only in-frame clones and lacks some. D and trimming were read from the DNA, whereas the V and J calls and clone size are those reported in that table. Counted here are more than 90,000 clones, roughly three quarters occurring once; the ten biggest clones make up approximately 9.2%.

The sequence was obtained from a woman over 75 with acute or convalescent COVID-19. The gene calls are TRBV5-1 and TRBJ2-3; tentative D call: TRBD1 (5 bases). The sample comprised peripheral blood. The CDR3 bases are TGCGCCAGCAGCTTGGACAGACAGTTTAGCACAGATACGCAGTATTTT. It yields the protein CASSLDRQFSTDTQYF.